This T cell receptor (beta chain) was identified during a study of cytomegalovirus exposure and HLA in healthy donors. Findings of the study overall: Whilst most TCR sequences proved rare, a subset of public TCRs occurred across many donors. An assumption of roughly uniform sequencing depth across donors underlay the presence/absence analyses. The availability of immune exposure information extended only to CMV serostatus.

Concerning this clone itself: Its antigen is not identified. Compared with germline, one end of the junction differs, possibly owing to a read error.

With 60 Vbeta and 13 Jbeta primers, the PCR was carried out. Generated by immunoSEQ multiplex PCR, the TCRdb table keeps only in-frame clones and is missing some. The sample shows roughly 140,000 clones, 70% to 80% of them seen only once. The V gene's germline CDR1 is MGHDK and CDR2 SYGVNS. The CDR3 length is 16 residues. The sequence derives from a human donor in good health. This chain uses TRBV25-1 with TRBJ1-2, with 9 bases aligning to TRBD1. The sequenced sample consisted of PBMCs. Here the CDR3 reads CASSGTGSRGKGGYPF. CDR3 coding DNA: TGTGCCAGCAGCGGGACAGGGAGTAGGGGCAAGGGTGGCTACCCCTTC.